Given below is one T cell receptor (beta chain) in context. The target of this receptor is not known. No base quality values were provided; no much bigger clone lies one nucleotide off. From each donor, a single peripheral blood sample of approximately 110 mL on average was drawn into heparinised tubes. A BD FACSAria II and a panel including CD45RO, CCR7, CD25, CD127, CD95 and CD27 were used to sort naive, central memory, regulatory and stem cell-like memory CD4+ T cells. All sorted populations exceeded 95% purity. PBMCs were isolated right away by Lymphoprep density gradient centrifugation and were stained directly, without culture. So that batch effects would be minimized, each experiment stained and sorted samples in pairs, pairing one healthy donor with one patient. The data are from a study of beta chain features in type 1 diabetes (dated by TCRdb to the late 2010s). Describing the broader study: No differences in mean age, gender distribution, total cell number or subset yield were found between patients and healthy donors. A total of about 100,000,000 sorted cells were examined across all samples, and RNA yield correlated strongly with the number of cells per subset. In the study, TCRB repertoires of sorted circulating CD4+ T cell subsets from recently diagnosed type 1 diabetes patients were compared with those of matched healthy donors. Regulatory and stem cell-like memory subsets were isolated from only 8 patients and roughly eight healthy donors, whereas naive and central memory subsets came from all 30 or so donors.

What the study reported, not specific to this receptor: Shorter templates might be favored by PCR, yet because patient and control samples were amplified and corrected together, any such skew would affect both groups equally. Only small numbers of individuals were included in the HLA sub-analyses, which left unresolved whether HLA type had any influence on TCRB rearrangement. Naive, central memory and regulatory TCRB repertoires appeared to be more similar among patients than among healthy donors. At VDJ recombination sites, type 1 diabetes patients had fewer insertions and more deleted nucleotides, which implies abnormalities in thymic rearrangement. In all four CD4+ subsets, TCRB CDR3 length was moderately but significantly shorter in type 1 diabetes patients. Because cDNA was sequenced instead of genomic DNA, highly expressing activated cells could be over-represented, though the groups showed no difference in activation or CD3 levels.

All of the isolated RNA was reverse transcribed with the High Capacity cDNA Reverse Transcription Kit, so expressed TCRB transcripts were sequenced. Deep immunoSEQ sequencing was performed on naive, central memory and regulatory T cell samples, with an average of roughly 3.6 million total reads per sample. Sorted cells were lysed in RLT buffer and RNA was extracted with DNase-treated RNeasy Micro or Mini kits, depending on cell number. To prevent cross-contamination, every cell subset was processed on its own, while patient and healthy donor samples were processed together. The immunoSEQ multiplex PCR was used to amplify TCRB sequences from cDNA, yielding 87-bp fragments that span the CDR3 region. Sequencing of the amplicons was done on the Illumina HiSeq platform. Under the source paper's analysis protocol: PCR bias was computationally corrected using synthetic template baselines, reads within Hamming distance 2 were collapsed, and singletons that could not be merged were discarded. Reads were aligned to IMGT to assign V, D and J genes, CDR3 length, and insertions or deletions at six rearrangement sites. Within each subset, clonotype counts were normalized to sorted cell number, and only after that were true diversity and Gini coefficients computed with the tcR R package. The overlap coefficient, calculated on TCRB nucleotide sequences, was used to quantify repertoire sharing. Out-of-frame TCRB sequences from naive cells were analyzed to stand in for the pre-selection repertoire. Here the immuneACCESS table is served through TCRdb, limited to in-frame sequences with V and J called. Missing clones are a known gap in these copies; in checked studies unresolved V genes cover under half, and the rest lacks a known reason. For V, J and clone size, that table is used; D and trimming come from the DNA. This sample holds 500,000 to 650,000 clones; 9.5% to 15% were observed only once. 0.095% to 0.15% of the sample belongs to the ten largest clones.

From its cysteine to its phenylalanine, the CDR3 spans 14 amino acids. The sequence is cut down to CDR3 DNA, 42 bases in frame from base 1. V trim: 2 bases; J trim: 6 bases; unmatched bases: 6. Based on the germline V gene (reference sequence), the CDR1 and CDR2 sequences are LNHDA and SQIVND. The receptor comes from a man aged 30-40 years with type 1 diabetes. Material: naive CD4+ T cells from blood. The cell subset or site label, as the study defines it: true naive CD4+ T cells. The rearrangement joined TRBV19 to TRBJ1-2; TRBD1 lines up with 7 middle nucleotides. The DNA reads TGTGCCAGTAGTATACTCCAAGGGACAGATGGCTACACCTTC. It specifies CASSILQGTDGYTF.